The sample holds one count of the clone carrying this T cell receptor beta chain. The antigen remains undetermined. Trimming at V came to 5 bases and at J to 2 bases, leaving 6 bases not matched to a gene. The length of the CDR3 is 14 residues. From germline, CDR1 is MNHEY and CDR2 SVGAGI. The data stem from a study of OX40 agonist ivuxolimab in advanced cancers. As for the study in general: Prior checkpoint blockade (anti-PD-1, anti-PD-L1 or anti-CTLA-4) was permitted; around 39% had it. Study findings and constraints: Average numbers of expanded clones were greater in CD8+ T cells than in CD4+.

Only in-frame clones appear in the TCRdb table, and some are missing; sequencing was by immunoSEQ multiplex PCR. The table shows about 84,000 clones, with approximately 89% occurring only once. The TCR originated in an adult with an advanced solid tumor such as melanoma, head and neck, liver or kidney cancer. V gene TRBV6-5 combines with J gene TRBJ2-7, with TRBD1 identical over 7 bases. The starting material was CD4+ or CD8+ T cells sorted from blood, obtained in a trial of the OX40 agonist ivuxolimab. The CDR3 DNA reads as TGTGCCAGCAGTCCGAGGACAGGAACCTACGAGCAGTACTTC. Translation: CASSPRTGTYEQYF.